These 23 T cell receptor beta chains were sequenced from one sample in a study of cytomegalovirus exposure and HLA in healthy donors. PCR was performed using 60 Vbeta and 13 Jbeta primers. Method: immunoSEQ multiplex PCR; TCRdb's copy keeps in-frame clones and lacks some. The repertoire shows around 53,000 clones; the top ten hold 12%. Input material: PBMCs. The receptors shown here come from a man aged 18 to 30 in good health and CMV-seropositive.

The gene calls are TRBV2 and TRBJ1-4; 9 bases are shared with TRBD1. The J segment lost 8 bases and the V segment lost 6 bases, leaving 10 bases of the junction unmatched. The germline V gene has CDR1 SNHLY and CDR2 FYNNEI. The CDR3 consists of 15 residues. In DNA form, the CDR3 reads TGTGCCAGCAGCGCTGCCGGGACAGGGACCGAAAAACTGTTTTTT. As protein: CASSAAGTGTEKLFF.

The rearrangement uses TRBV29-1 and TRBJ2-7; 8 bases fit TRBD1. This CDR3 comprises 12 residues. Germline CDR1 and CDR2: SQVTM and ANQGSEA. The J segment lost 1 base and the V segment lost 6 bases, leaving 2 bases of the junction unmatched. The CDR3 protein is CSVTGASYEQYF. CDR3 coding DNA: TGCAGCGTGACAGGGGCTTCCTACGAGCAGTACTTC.

The chain employs TRBV7-6 and TRBJ2-2, with 9 bases lining up with TRBD2. Germline CDR1 is SGHVS and CDR2 is FNYEAQ. This CDR3 spans 16 amino acids. With 7 bases clipped from V and 6 bases from J, the junction kept 12 bases outside the gene matches. The DNA for the CDR3 is TGTGCCAGCAAAGAAGGAGGCGGGAGGGCCGCCGGGGAGCTGTTTTTT. Residues: CASKEGGGRAAGELFF.

The chain links TRBV27 to TRBJ1-6, with TRBD1 matching 7 bases. The CDR3 covers 12 residues. V was pared by 10 bases and J by 10 bases, with 7 bases of the junction left unmatched. Germline CDR1 and CDR2: MNHEY and SMNVEV (reference sequence). The CDR3 DNA follows: TGTGCCACCAGGACAGGTCAATCACCCCTCCACTTT. Encoded protein: CATRTGQSPLHF.

V and J are TRBV27 and TRBJ1-1, with D tentatively TRBD1 (6 bases). The CDR3 has 13 residues. The V gene lost 3 bases and the J gene lost 1 base, with 6 bases spanning the gap. CDR1 and CDR2 from the germline V gene are MNHEY and SMNVEV (reference sequence). In DNA form, the CDR3 reads TGTGCCAGCAGTTTGACAGGGAACACTGAAGCTTTCTTT. This codes for CASSLTGNTEAFF.

The V gene is TRBV18, the J gene TRBJ1-2, with a possible D match to TRBD1 (6 bases). Germline V CDR1 and CDR2: KGHSH, LQKENI. This CDR3 comprises 14 residues. V lost 5 bases, J lost 3 bases, and 13 bases lay in between. DNA for the CDR3: TGTGCCAGCTCATCGCGACAGGAGCACTATGGCTACACCTTC. Translating gives CASSSRQEHYGYTF.

The V call is TRBV6-1, the J call TRBJ1-1; a possible D gene is TRBD1 (5 bases). The germline V and J ends were trimmed by 4 bases and 1 base, with 13 bases remaining between them. The germline CDR1 and CDR2 sequences are MNHNS and SASEGT. This CDR3 is built from 15 residues. The CDR3 DNA follows: TGTGCCAGCAGTGTAAGGGGTCTGGGGAACACTGAAGCTTTCTTT. Encoded protein: CASSVRGLGNTEAFF.

V usage is TRBV2 and J usage is TRBJ1-4, with 10 bases fitting TRBD1. The CDR3 spans 14 residues. The trim removed 5 bases at V and 7 bases at J, leaving 4 bases unmatched. Germline V CDR1 and CDR2: SNHLY, FYNNEI. The DNA for the CDR3 is TGTGCCAGCAGTACCGGGACAGGGGCTGAAAAACTGTTTTTT. Encoded protein: CASSTGTGAEKLFF. Based on the CDR3 plus reference TRBV2 and TRBJ1-4, the full variable domain is EPEVTQTPSHQVTQMGQEVILRCVPISNHLYFYWYRQILGQKVEFLVSFYNNEISEKSEIFDDQFSVERPDGSNFTLKIRSTKLEDSAMYFCASSTGTGAEKLFFGSGTQLSVL.

V is TRBV2 and J is TRBJ1-1, with D unclear. V was clipped by 4 bases and J by 5 bases, with 5 bases between them. CDR3 size: 11 residues. CDR1 and CDR2 from the germline V gene are SNHLY and FYNNEI. For the CDR3, the DNA is TGTGCCAGCAGTGCAGAAACTGAAGCTTTCTTT. Translating it yields CASSAETEAFF.

The CDR3 loop is CASSSKGLAGGDEQFF. The DNA for the CDR3 is TGCGCCAGCAGCTCAAAAGGACTAGCGGGAGGCGATGAGCAGTTCTTC. This chain uses TRBV5-1 with TRBJ2-1, with 14 bases that match TRBD2. After removal of 3 bases from V and 8 bases from J, the junction contained 7 bases not matched to a gene. From germline, CDR1 is SGHRS and CDR2 YFSETQ. The CDR3 loop spans 16 amino acids.

V and J are TRBV27 and TRBJ1-6; D is perhaps TRBD1 (5 bases). Between the trimmed V and J ends, which lost 6 bases and 9 bases, there was a span of 12 bases. Per germline, CDR1 MNHEY and CDR2 SMNVEV (reference sequence). This CDR3 contains 13 residues. CDR3 sequence (DNA): TGTGCCAGCAGCCAACGGGGGAGTTCACCCCTCCACTTT. This codes for CASSQRGSSPLHF.

The rearrangement uses TRBV5-6 and TRBJ2-1, with 13 bases aligning to TRBD2. V lost 4 bases, J lost 6 bases, and 4 bases stayed unmatched. Per the germline V gene, CDR1 is SGHDT and CDR2 is YYEEEE. The CDR3 covers 15 residues. CDR3: CASSLGTSGINEQFF. The CDR3 coding sequence is TGTGCCAGCAGCCTCGGGACTAGCGGGATCAATGAGCAGTTCTTC.

The rearrangement links TRBV13 to TRBJ2-7; 10 nucleotides align to TRBD2. V lost 5 bases, J lost 2 bases, and 6 bases stayed unmatched. Germline CDR1 PRHDT, CDR2 FYEKMQ (reference sequence). The CDR3 loop spans 15 amino acids. The CDR3 DNA reads as TGTGCCAGCAGCAGTAGCGGGAGGCTTACCTACGAGCAGTACTTC. Its protein product is CASSSSGRLTYEQYF.

The CDR3 nucleotides are TGTGCCAGTATGATTACAGGGGCTAACACTGAAGCTTTCTTT. The encoded protein is CASMITGANTEAFF. This sequence joins TRBV6-6 and TRBJ1-1; the match to TRBD1 covers 7 bases. Germline CDR1 MNHNY, CDR2 SVGAGI (reference sequence). J gave up 2 bases and V 9 bases, and 9 bases lay outside the gene matches. This CDR3 has 14 amino acids.

This chain connects TRBV7-9 to TRBJ2-5; 8 bases map to TRBD2. The end of the DNA is better explained by TRBJ2-7, so the J call may be wrong. From germline, CDR1 is SEHNR and CDR2 FQNEAQ (reference sequence). This CDR3 spans 14 amino acids. The CDR3 DNA reads as TGTGCCAGCCCCCCCAGCGGGGGAGCCTACGAGCAGTACTTC. It encodes CASPPSGGAYEQYF.

The chain has TRBV10-3 and TRBJ2-1; TRBD1 is a possible D gene (5 bases). The V and J ends lost 6 bases and 7 bases respectively, with 16 bases between them. Germline V gives CDR1 ENHRY, CDR2 SYGVKD. The CDR3 contains 14 residues. CDR3 loop: CAISDLRVRNEQFF. In DNA, the CDR3 is TGTGCCATCAGCGACCTCAGGGTAAGGAATGAGCAGTTCTTC.

The chain has TRBV30 and TRBJ2-5, with 10 bases lining up with TRBD1. Trimming at V came to 3 bases and at J to 5 bases, leaving 9 bases not matched to a gene. The CDR3 contains 15 residues. Germline V gene lookup returns CDR1 GTSNPN and CDR2 SVGIG (reference sequence). The DNA of the CDR3 is TGTGCCTGGAGGAGGACAGGGGGAGGCTGGGAGACCCAGTACTTC. Its protein is CAWRRTGGGWETQYF.

This rearrangement joins TRBV18 to TRBJ1-5, with TRBD1 matching 9 bases. The CDR3 runs to 15 residues. Germline assignment: CDR1 KGHSH and CDR2 LQKENI. Unmatched junction bases numbered 8, after V lost 5 bases and J lost 6 bases. The CDR3 DNA is TGTGCCAGCTCAGAGACAGGGGGAGGGACTCAGCCCCAGCATTTT. Translated: CASSETGGGTQPQHF.

The chain combines TRBV15 with TRBJ1-2; D is unresolved. The CDR3 is made up of 14 amino acids. CDR1 is LNHNV, CDR2 YYDKDF, per germline (reference sequence). Trimming stripped 3 bases from V and 5 bases from J, with 13 bases between. CDR3 sequence (DNA): TGTGCCACCAGCAGCGGTAGCCCCCCTTATGGCTACACCTTC. Its translation: CATSSGSPPYGYTF.

The V and J genes are TRBV5-6 and TRBJ2-7; 12 bases match TRBD2. After removal of 6 bases from V and 4 bases from J, the junction contained 5 bases not matched to a gene. The CDR3 totals 14 residues. The V gene's germline CDR1 is SGHDT and CDR2 YYEEEE. The CDR3: CASTPGLAGYEQYF. CDR3 DNA: TGTGCCAGCACCCCGGGACTAGCGGGTTACGAGCAGTACTTC.

This chain joins TRBV6-5 and TRBJ2-5; 7 bases are shared with TRBD1. Germline V gene lookup returns CDR1 MNHEY and CDR2 SVGAGI. This CDR3 has 13 amino acids. Unmatched junction bases numbered 1, after V lost 5 bases and J lost 1 base. The CDR3 DNA is TGTGCCAGCAGTCGGGACAGCCAAGAGACCCAGTACTTC. Amino acids: CASSRDSQETQYF.

This rearrangement joins TRBV25-1 to TRBJ2-1; TRBD2 matches at 9 bases. This CDR3 comprises 12 residues. The V gene end was trimmed by 4 bases and the J gene end by 10 bases; junction bases not matched to a gene: 2. The germline V gene encodes CDR1 MGHDK and CDR2 SYGVNS. In nucleotides, the CDR3 is TGTGCCAGCAGTGCAGGACTAGCGGAGCAGTTCTTC. Residues: CASSAGLAEQFF.

The chain combines TRBV15 with TRBJ1-2; the D gene is possibly TRBD1 (5 bases). This CDR3 is built from 16 residues. Germline lookup yields CDR1 LNHNV and CDR2 YYDKDF (reference sequence). V lost 5 bases, J lost 4 bases, and 20 bases lay in between. CDR3 coding DNA: TGTGCCACCAGCCCCCGGCGGGGTGGAGGGGCCTATGGCTACACCTTC. Encoded protein: CATSPRRGGGAYGYTF. The full variable domain, in which reference TRBV15 and TRBJ1-2 provide the parts outside the CDR3, is DAMVIQNPRYQVTQFGKPVTLSCSQTLNHNVMYWYQQKSSQAPKLLFHYYDKDFNNEADTPDNFQSRRPNTSFCFLDIRSPGLGDTAMYLCATSPRRGGGAYGYTFGSGTRLTVV.